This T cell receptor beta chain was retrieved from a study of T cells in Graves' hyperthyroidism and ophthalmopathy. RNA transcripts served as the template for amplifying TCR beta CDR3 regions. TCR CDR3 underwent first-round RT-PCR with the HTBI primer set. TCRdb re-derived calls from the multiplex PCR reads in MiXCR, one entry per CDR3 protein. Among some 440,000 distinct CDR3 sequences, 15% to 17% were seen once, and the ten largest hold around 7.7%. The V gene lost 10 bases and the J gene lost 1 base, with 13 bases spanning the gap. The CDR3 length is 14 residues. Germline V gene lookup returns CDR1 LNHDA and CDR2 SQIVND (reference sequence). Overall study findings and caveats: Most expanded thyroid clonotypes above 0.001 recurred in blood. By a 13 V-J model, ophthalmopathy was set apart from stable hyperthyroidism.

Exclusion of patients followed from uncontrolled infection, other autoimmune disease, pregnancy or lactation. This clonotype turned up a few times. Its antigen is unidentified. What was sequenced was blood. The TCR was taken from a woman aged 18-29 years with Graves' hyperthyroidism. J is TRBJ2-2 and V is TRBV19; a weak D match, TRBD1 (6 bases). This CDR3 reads CATRQGWNTGELFF. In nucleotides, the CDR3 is TGTGCCACTCGGCAGGGGTGGAACACCGGGGAGCTGTTTTTT.